The subject of this entry is one T cell receptor beta chain. Its specificity is not known. Sample treatment: roughly 10-day PBMC culture with coronavirus spike peptide pools or control peptides (ViraFEST assay). CDR1 is SNHLY, CDR2 FYNNEI, per germline. V lost 4 bases, J lost 9 bases, and 6 bases stayed unmatched. The CDR3 consists of 13 residues. The Oncomine TCR Beta short-read assay sequenced DNA from cultured CD4+ T cells. A single record per CDR3 protein comes from TCRdb applying MiXCR to the PCR reads. This table holds 17,000 or so distinct CDR3 sequences, roughly 34% found once. This specimen belongs to a study of vaccination and CD4 T cells after COVID-19.

The specimen was CD4+ T cells from blood, cultured in vitro. This receptor was obtained from a human donor who had recovered from COVID-19. The chain uses TRBV2 and TRBJ2-1, with TRBD2 identical over 7 bases. In nucleotides, the CDR3 is TGTGCCAGCAGTGGAGGACTAGGGGTTGAGCAGTTCTTC. As protein: CASSGGLGVEQFF.